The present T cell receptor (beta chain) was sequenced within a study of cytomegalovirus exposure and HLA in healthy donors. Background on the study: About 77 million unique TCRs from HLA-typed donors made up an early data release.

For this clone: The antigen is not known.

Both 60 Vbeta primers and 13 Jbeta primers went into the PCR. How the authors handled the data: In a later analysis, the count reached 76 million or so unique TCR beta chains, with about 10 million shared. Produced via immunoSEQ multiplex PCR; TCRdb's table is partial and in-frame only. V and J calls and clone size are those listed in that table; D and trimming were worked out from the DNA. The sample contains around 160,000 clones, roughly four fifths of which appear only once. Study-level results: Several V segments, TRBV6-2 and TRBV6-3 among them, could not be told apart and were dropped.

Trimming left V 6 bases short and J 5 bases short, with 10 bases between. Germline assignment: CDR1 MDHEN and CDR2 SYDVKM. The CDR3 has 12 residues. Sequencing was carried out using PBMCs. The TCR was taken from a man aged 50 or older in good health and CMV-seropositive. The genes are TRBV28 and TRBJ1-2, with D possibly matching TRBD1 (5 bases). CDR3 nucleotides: TGTGCCAGCAGAAGGGGCTCTTATGGCTACACCTTC. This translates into CASRRGSYGYTF.